Listed below are T cell receptor beta chains from one sample, sequenced in a study of blood T cell repertoires in COVID-19. This table comes from immunoSEQ multiplex PCR, and its TCRdb copy is limited to in-frame clones, with some not included. This sample has fewer than 250,000 clones, with roughly 86% found just once. Sample: peripheral blood. The receptors shown here come from a man in his fifties with acute or convalescent COVID-19. Both conserved end residues are part of each CDR3. The order of the fields is V gene, clone size, J gene, D gene, CDR3 DNA, CDR3 protein. D genes are given only for firm matches. Clone size, where shown, is once, few, many, or a class for clones that have expanded.

>TRBV25-1|.|TRBJ2-1|TRBD1
TGTGCCAGCAGCGGTAGGGACAGGGTCGATGAGCAGTTCTTC
CASSGRDRVDEQFF
>TRBV19|.|TRBJ2-2|.
TGTGCCAGTATCCCCTCAGGCAGGGGTCACACCGGGGAGCTGTTTTTT
CASIPSGRGHTGELFF
>TRBV3-1/TRBV3-2|.|TRBJ2-7|TRBD1
TGTGCCAGCAGCCAACGGGACAGGACCTACGAGCAGTACTTC
CASSQRDRTYEQYF
>TRBV7-7|.|TRBJ2-5|.
TGTGCTAGCAGCTTGGCCGGGAGCGGCCAAGAGACCCAGTACTTC
CASSLAGSGQETQYF
>TRBV5-1|.|TRBJ2-7|TRBD1
TGCGCCAGCAGCTTGGGGGGACAGGGTGGCGAGCAGTACTTC
CASSLGGQGGEQYF
>TRBV3-1/TRBV3-2|.|TRBJ1-2|.
TGTGCCAGCAGCCCACGTCGGAGTGGCGGAGACTATGGCTACACCTTC
CASSPRRSGGDYGYTF
>TRBV14|.|TRBJ1-6|TRBD1
TGTGCCAGCAGCCCCCTATCCGGGACAGTCGGTTCACCCCTCCACTTT
CASSPLSGTVGSPLHF
>TRBV6-5|few|TRBJ2-7|.
TGTGCCAGCAGTTTCCCGGGACTCTTAAACGAGCAGTACTTC
CASSFPGLLNEQYF
>TRBV19|once|TRBJ2-7|TRBD1
TGTGCCAGTACAAGGGGGCCTTACTACGAGCAGTACTTC
CASTRGPYYEQYF
>TRBV29-1|.|TRBJ2-1|TRBD2
TGCAGCGCCCAGGGACTAGCGGGGGGGAGCTCCTACAATGAGCAGTTCTTC
CSAQGLAGGSSYNEQFF
>TRBV10-2|.|TRBJ1-5|TRBD1
TGCGCCAGCAGGGGACAGTTAAATCAGCCCCAGCATTTT
CASRGQLNQPQHF
>TRBV23-1|.|TRBJ2-2|TRBD2
TGCGCCAGCAGTCAAGGTAGCGGGGGGCTGAACACCGGGGAGCTGTTTTTT
CASSQGSGGLNTGELFF
>TRBV30|few|TRBJ1-5|.
TGTGCCTGGAGTGGGACAGCCGTTAATCAGCCCCAGCATTTT
CAWSGTAVNQPQHF
>TRBV5-6|once|TRBJ1-4|TRBD1
TGTGCCAGCACCCTGAGGGACAGCCCAACTAATGAAAAACTGTTTTTT
CASTLRDSPTNEKLFF
>TRBV6-5|few|TRBJ1-6|.
TGTGCCAGCAGTTACTCGAACCAGGGCCGGTCACCCCTCCACTTT
CASSYSNQGRSPLHF
>TRBV11-2|.|TRBJ2-7|TRBD1
TGTGCCAGCAGCTTGGGGACAGGGGAATACGAGCAGTACTTC
CASSLGTGEYEQYF
>TRBV7-3|.|TRBJ2-5|.
TGTGCCAGCAGCTTATCCGGGGTTGGAGAGACCCAGTACTTC
CASSLSGVGETQYF
>TRBV4-2|.|TRBJ1-2|.
TGTGCCAGCAGCCAAGTGGGGGACGGGGAGGGCACCTTC
CASSQVGDGEGTF